This T cell receptor (beta chain) was captured in a study of blood T cell repertoires in COVID-19. Looking at the study overall: From T cells, B-cell-depleted T cells, or PBMCs came the material, which was cDNA or gDNA.

Method: immunoSEQ multiplex PCR; TCRdb's copy keeps in-frame clones and lacks some. The repertoire includes fewer than 250,000 clones, roughly 82% of them detected once, and roughly 2% sits in the top ten. Participants spanned ages about 18 to 100 years and resided in roughly 22 US areas. Clinical histories supplied by participants themselves formed the basis of cohort assignment. Trimming cost V 0 bases and J 8 bases; bases outside gene matches: 5. The CDR3 spans 15 residues. Germline V gene sequence: CDR1 KGHSH, CDR2 LQKENI. The J gene is TRBJ1-3, the V gene TRBV18; the match to TRBD1 covers 9 bases. The sequencing sample was made of PBMCs or T cells enriched from blood (not recorded which). The clonotype was recovered from a woman aged 50 to 60 who had recovered from COVID-19. Here the CDR3 reads CASSPPRGQGDTIYF. The CDR3 region has the DNA TGTGCCAGCTCACCACCGAGGGGACAGGGCGACACCATATATTTT.